The 29 T cell receptor beta chains below all came from one sample that was sequenced in a study of CD8+CD57+ T cells in acquired aplastic anemia. Template material for TCR beta VDJ and CDR3 profiling consisted of genomic DNA. In TCRdb, the reads were re-called with MiXCR into one record per CDR3 protein. This repertoire shows about 160,000 distinct CDR3 sequences, about 50% found once; its top ten account for under 35%. The authors sequenced patients whose flow cytometry had shown CD8+CD57+ cell expansion. The sample consisted of sorted CD4+, CD8+, or CD8+CD57+ T cells (not recorded which) from PBMCs. The source of these receptors is a human donor with aplastic anemia.

The chain couples TRBV6-2 or TRBV6-3 to TRBJ2-7; D gene uncertain. The CDR3 has 16 residues. Germline CDR1 is MNHEY and CDR2 is SVGEGT. Trimming removed 8 bases at V and 0 bases at J, with 20 bases between. The CDR3 coding sequence is TGTGCCAGCGCCTACGGTCGCGGAATATCCTCCTACGAGCAGTACTTC. Protein: CASAYGRGISSYEQYF.

The chain couples TRBV25-1 to TRBJ1-6; TRBD1 agrees at 8 bases. Trimming removed 6 bases from V and 2 bases from J; junction bases left unmatched: 6. This CDR3 has 16 residues. Germline-derived CDR1 and CDR2 are MGHDK and SYGVNS. The CDR3 is CASRLQGEPYNSPLHF. The CDR3 DNA reads TGTGCCAGCAGACTACAGGGGGAACCCTATAATTCACCCCTCCACTTT.

The chain couples TRBV2 to TRBJ2-2; a possible D gene is TRBD1 (6 bases). CDR1 and CDR2 from the germline V gene are SNHLY and FYNNEI. Trimming left V 3 bases short and J 3 bases short, with 11 bases between. The CDR3 totals 15 residues. CDR3 loop: CASSEASGDTGELFF. DNA of the CDR3: TGTGCCAGCAGTGAGGCATCAGGGGACACCGGGGAGCTGTTTTTT.

The chain employs TRBV6-1 and TRBJ2-7, with TRBD2 identical over 11 bases. Germline CDR1 MNHNS, CDR2 SASEGT. This CDR3 has 15 amino acids. Germline trimming cut 4 bases from V and 2 bases from J; bases unmatched to any gene: 4. CDR3 bases: TGTGCCAGCAGTGCCGGGACTAGCGGCCCCTACGAGCAGTACTTC. As protein: CASSAGTSGPYEQYF.

This clonotype was seen at least ten times. This chain joins TRBV27 and TRBJ1-6; no reliable D call. Trimming took off 5 bases at V and 9 bases at J, with 11 bases between the two ends. The CDR3 runs 13 residues. Germline V gene data show CDR1 as MNHEY and CDR2 as SMNVEV (reference sequence). CDR3 nucleotides: TGTGCCAGCAGTCTTCAGGTCGGTTCACCCCTCCACTTT. Its translation is CASSLQVGSPLHF.

The table lists this clonotype with many counts. V is TRBV4-1 and J is TRBJ2-3; TRBD2 aligns across 10 bases. The CDR3 has 16 residues. J lost 0 bases, V lost 3 bases, and 3 bases had no gene match. CDR1 is MGHRA, CDR2 YSYEKL, per germline. CDR3 in amino acids: CASSHLAGVSTDTQYF. As DNA, the CDR3 is TGCGCCAGCAGCCACCTAGCGGGAGTGAGCACAGATACGCAGTATTTT.

This clonotype was seen at least ten times. The V gene is TRBV25-1, the J gene TRBJ1-2, with D uncertain. V shed 6 bases and J shed 10 bases, with 12 bases lying between them. The CDR3 extends over 11 amino acids. The germline gives CDR1 MGHDK, CDR2 SYGVNS. CDR3 amino acids: CASRTAEVYTF. In DNA, the CDR3 is TGTGCCAGCAGGACGGCTGAGGTCTACACCTTC.

The chain has TRBV7-9 and TRBJ2-7, with a tentative D call TRBD1 (5 bases). V lost 8 bases and J lost 2, with 10 bases in between. Germline loops: CDR1 SEHNR, CDR2 FQNEAQ (reference sequence). This CDR3 contains 12 residues. The CDR3 loop reads CASSQGTYEQYF. CDR3 bases: TGTGCCAGCTCTCAGGGCACCTACGAGCAGTACTTC.

V is TRBV20-1 and J is TRBJ1-6; possible D gene TRBD1, 5 bases. The CDR3 covers 14 residues. Germline CDR1 is DFQATT and CDR2 is SNEGSKA (reference sequence). V shed 1 base and J shed 10 bases, with 14 bases lying between them. The CDR3 DNA is TGCAGTGCTAGAGCTGACAGCAGGGAATCACCCCTCCACTTT. Translation: CSARADSRESPLHF.

This clonotype was seen once. V and J are TRBV9 and TRBJ2-3; the D is unclear. CDR1 and CDR2 (germline): SGDLS, YYNGEE. This CDR3 region has 12 residues. Trimming pared 0 bases from V and 8 bases from J, leaving 7 bases between. The CDR3 bases are TGTGCCAGCAGCGTAGAGTCAACTACGCAGTATTTT. This translates into CASSVESTTQYF.

The chain employs TRBV7-9 and TRBJ2-2; D not resolved. With 4 bases removed from V and 2 bases from J, the gap between germline ends came to 5 bases. Germline V gene lookup returns CDR1 SEHNR and CDR2 FQNEAQ (reference sequence). The CDR3 contains 13 residues. CDR3 nucleotide sequence: TGTGCCAGCAGCTCAATAAACACCGGGGAGCTGTTTTTT. Translating gives CASSSINTGELFF.

The chain employs TRBV2 and TRBJ2-3; 14 positions agree with TRBD2. Per the germline V gene, CDR1 is SNHLY and CDR2 is FYNNEI. The J segment lost 6 bases and the V segment lost 6 bases, leaving 5 bases of the junction unmatched. There are 15 residues in the CDR3. The CDR3 sequence is CASRGGLAGVDTQYF. In nucleotides, the CDR3 is TGTGCCAGCAGGGGGGGACTAGCGGGAGTGGATACGCAGTATTTT.

This clonotype was seen many times. One junction end disagrees with the germline gene, perhaps due to a read error. The V and J genes are TRBV12-3 or TRBV12-4 and TRBJ2-3; 7 bases match TRBD1. This CDR3 has 13 amino acids. The CDR3 loop is CASSLGERTGFLF. The CDR3 nucleotides read TGTGCCAGCAGCCTAGGCGAAAGGACAGGTTTTCTTTTT.

In this sample, this clonotype turned up many times. The V and J genes are TRBV15 and TRBJ2-6; D is possibly TRBD1 (6 bases). This CDR3 comprises 18 residues. Trimming shortened V by 5 bases and J by 0 bases, and 17 bases separated the two germline ends. Germline V gives CDR1 LNHNV, CDR2 YYDKDF (reference sequence). The CDR3 spells CATSGDSDSYSGANVLTF. For the CDR3, the DNA is TGTGCCACCAGCGGGGATTCGGACAGCTACTCTGGGGCCAACGTCCTGACTTTC. The full variable domain, in which reference TRBV15 and TRBJ2-6 provide the parts outside the CDR3, is DAMVIQNPRYQVTQFGKPVTLSCSQTLNHNVMYWYQQKSSQAPKLLFHYYDKDFNNEADTPDNFQSRRPNTSFCFLDIRSPGLGDTAMYLCATSGDSDSYSGANVLTFGAGSRLTVL.

The rearrangement uses TRBV29-1 and TRBJ1-5; D is possibly TRBD1 (5 bases). The V end was cut by 3 bases, the J end by 0 bases, with 6 bases between. The CDR3 contains 13 residues. The germline CDR1 and CDR2 sequences are SQVTM and ANQGSEA. The CDR3 sequence is CSVEGDSNQPQHF. The CDR3 bases are TGCAGCGTTGAGGGGGATAGCAATCAGCCCCAGCATTTT.

This clonotype came up a few times. The V call is TRBV29-1, the J call TRBJ2-7; D is possibly TRBD1 (5 bases). Per the germline V gene, CDR1 is SQVTM and CDR2 is ANQGSEA. The ends were cut back, 8 bases at V and 6 bases at J, with 14 bases in the middle. CDR3 length: 11 amino acids. The CDR3 region is CSLGAAAEQYF. CDR3 nucleotide sequence: TGCAGCTTAGGGGCGGCCGCCGAGCAGTACTTC.

This clonotype was detected only a few times. This rearrangement joins TRBV19 to TRBJ1-4; 8 bases map to TRBD1. Losses at the gene ends were 5 bases for V and 2 bases for J; bases not matched to a gene: 10. The germline CDR1 and CDR2 sequences are LNHDA and SQIVND (reference sequence). This CDR3 region has 17 residues. The CDR3 spells CASSPNNRGGTNEKLFF. DNA of the CDR3: TGTGCCAGTAGTCCCAATAACAGGGGGGGCACTAATGAAAAACTGTTTTTT.

This clonotype has only a few counts. The chain has TRBV4-1 and TRBJ1-1; D unresolved. Germline loops: CDR1 MGHRA, CDR2 YSYEKL. The CDR3 totals 13 residues. Between the trimmed V and J ends, which lost 2 bases and 1 base, there was a span of 5 bases. CDR3 sequence: CASSQTRNTEAFF. The CDR3 coding sequence is TGCGCCAGCAGCCAAACAAGGAACACTGAAGCTTTCTTT.

In nucleotides, the CDR3 is TGTGCCAGCAGTGAACCGTCGTGGCCCACCCGAGGTGGCTACACCTTC. Its translation is CASSEPSWPTRGGYTF. The genes are TRBV25-1 and TRBJ1-2; D unclear. V was pared by 2 bases and J by 7 bases, with 20 bases between. Germline CDR1 is MGHDK and CDR2 is SYGVNS. The CDR3 spans 16 residues.

This clonotype was found a few times. V usage is TRBV10-3 and J usage is TRBJ2-1; 7 bases are a match to TRBD2. CDR3 size: 14 residues. CDR1 and CDR2 (germline): ENHRY, SYGVKD. V gave up 4 bases and J gave up 5 bases; unmatched junction bases: 5. The DNA for the CDR3 is TGTGCCATCAGTGTACGACTAGCTGACAATGAGCAGTTCTTC. Translated, it gives CAISVRLADNEQFF.

J is TRBJ2-1 and V is TRBV11-1, with 9 bases that match TRBD2. The CDR3 contains 16 residues. Germline assignment: CDR1 SGHAT and CDR2 FQDESV (reference sequence). J was trimmed by 4 bases and V by 1 base; bases with no gene match: 5. The CDR3 coding sequence is TGTGCCAGCAGCTTAGGGGGACTAGCCCAATACAATGAGCAGTTCTTC. Encoded protein: CASSLGGLAQYNEQFF.

This chain links TRBV11-2 with TRBJ2-7; 10 bases match TRBD2. The trim removed 1 base at V and 2 bases at J, leaving 8 bases unmatched. The CDR3 is made up of 17 amino acids. Germline V gene data show CDR1 as SGHAT and CDR2 as FQNNGV. The CDR3 DNA reads as TGTGCCAGCAGCTTAGTCACACGAGCGGGAGGGCCCTACGAGCAGTACTTC. This codes for CASSLVTRAGGPYEQYF.

The chain has TRBV19 and TRBJ2-1; D gene unclear. The CDR3 has 14 amino acids. Germline CDR1 is LNHDA and CDR2 is SQIVND (reference sequence). V was cut by 2 bases and J by 3 bases, with 8 bases left in between. The chain's CDR3 is CASSITKNYNEQFF. CDR3 DNA: TGTGCCAGTAGTATAACTAAGAACTACAATGAGCAGTTCTTC.

The J gene is TRBJ2-7, the V gene TRBV20-1; the D gene is possibly TRBD1 (5 bases). Per germline, CDR1 DFQATT and CDR2 SNEGSKA (reference sequence). CDR3 length equals 15 residues. Deletions cut 7 bases from V and 7 bases from J, with 26 bases between. The CDR3 here is CSVLSLGQGLGEQYF. The CDR3 bases are TGCAGTGTCCTATCTCTAGGGCAGGGTTTAGGGGAGCAGTACTTC.

In its sample, this clonotype was seen many times. The chain recombines TRBV7-9 with TRBJ2-7; 7 bases are a match to TRBD1. The CDR3 contains 15 residues. V lost 7 bases, J lost 5 bases, and 14 bases stayed unmatched. Germline V gene sequence: CDR1 SEHNR, CDR2 FQNEAQ (reference sequence). The CDR3 coding sequence is TGTGCCAGCACCAATGAGGGGGCGGACCTCCACGAGCAGTACTTC. This codes for CASTNEGADLHEQYF.

In this sample, this clonotype turned up many times. V is TRBV20-1 and J is TRBJ2-1; no clear D. V shed 5 bases and J shed 0 bases, with 17 bases lying between them. The germline gives CDR1 DFQATT, CDR2 SNEGSKA (reference sequence). The CDR3 is 16 residues long. CDR3 DNA sequence: TGCAGTGCTCCTCGGCAGACCTTCCTCTCCTACAATGAGCAGTTCTTC. Translated: CSAPRQTFLSYNEQFF.

This clonotype was seen repeatedly, ten times or more. The chain couples TRBV29-1 to TRBJ2-2; D is undetermined. The CDR3 sequence is 11 residues long. The V and J ends lost 4 bases and 5 bases respectively, with 5 bases between them. Per the germline V gene, CDR1 is SQVTM and CDR2 is ANQGSEA. CDR3 amino acids: CSVGGTGELFF. CDR3 nucleotides: TGCAGCGTTGGGGGTACCGGGGAGCTGTTTTTT.

This clonotype came up once. The chain carries TRBV20-1 and TRBJ1-3, with 8 bases matching TRBD1. The CDR3 has 15 amino acids. The germline V gene has CDR1 DFQATT and CDR2 SNEGSKA (reference sequence). V gave up 2 bases and J gave up 2 bases; unmatched junction bases: 5. CDR3 region: CSARRTQGAGNTIYF. CDR3 bases: TGCAGTGCTAGACGGACACAGGGGGCTGGAAACACCATATATTTT.

This sequence joins TRBV24-1 and TRBJ2-1; D possibly corresponds to TRBD1 (6 bases). The CDR3 length is 15 residues. CDR1 and CDR2 from the germline V gene are KGHDR and SFDVKD. Trimming cost V 3 bases and J 2 bases, with 10 bases left between them. CDR3 in amino acids: CATSDVQGPYNEQFF. The CDR3 nucleotides are TGTGCCACCAGTGATGTACAGGGTCCCTACAATGAGCAGTTCTTC.